The 8 T cell receptor beta chains listed next were all sequenced from one sample in a study of early T cells in non-severe SARS-CoV-2 infection. TCRdb used MiXCR to reprocess the 5' RACE reads, holding one entry per CDR3 protein. The sample has 80,000 to 95,000 distinct CDR3 sequences, roughly 15% seen once. Input material: whole blood. These receptors all stem from an adult who was a healthcare worker with PCR-confirmed SARS-CoV-2 infection or an uninfected control (not recorded which).

This clonotype showed up just a few times. The CDR3 bases are TGCAGCGTTGCCTGGAGCGGGTATGAGCAGTTCTTC. It translates to CSVAWSGYEQFF. The chain combines TRBV29-1 with TRBJ2-1, with D maybe TRBD2 (6 bases). Germline V gene lookup returns CDR1 SQVTM and CDR2 ANQGSEA. The V and J ends lost 4 bases and 8 bases respectively, with 12 bases between them. The CDR3 covers 12 residues.

This clonotype was found a few times. The chain joins TRBV7-2 to TRBJ1-4; the D gene is possibly TRBD1 (5 bases). Germline CDR1 reads SGHTA; CDR2 reads FQGNSA. Trimming stripped 2 bases from V and 8 bases from J, with 9 bases between. This CDR3 region has 13 residues. CDR3 nucleotides: TGTGCCAGCAGCTTACAGAAGGGGGAAAAACTGTTTTTT. It yields the protein CASSLQKGEKLFF.

The rearrangement uses TRBV6-5 and TRBJ2-2; 7 nucleotides match TRBD1. V gave up 10 bases and J gave up 7 bases; unmatched junction bases: 9. Germline V gene data show CDR1 as MNHEY and CDR2 as SVGAGI. This CDR3 contains 13 residues. The CDR3 coding sequence is TGTGCCATCCGAAAGGGGGCGGGCGGGGAGCTGTTTTTT. Translating it yields CAIRKGAGGELFF.

This clonotype has just a few counts. The chain uses TRBV7-8 and TRBJ2-2, with TRBD2 identical over 8 bases. The CDR3 is 16 residues long. V dropped 5 bases and J dropped 0; count of bases not matched to a gene: 5. Germline V gene lookup returns CDR1 SGHVS and CDR2 FQNEAQ. CDR3: CASSLTSVANTGELFF. Here the CDR3 DNA reads TGTGCCAGCAGCCTGACTAGCGTCGCGAACACCGGGGAGCTGTTTTTT. Filled out from reference TRBV7-8 and TRBJ2-2, the complete variable domain reads GAGVSQSPRYKVAKRGQDVALRCDPISGHVSLFWYQQALGQGPEFLTYFQNEAQLDKSGLPSDRFFAERPEGSVSTLKIQRTQQEDSAVYLCASSLTSVANTGELFFGEGSRLTVL.

The V gene is TRBV7-9, the J gene TRBJ2-3, with a weak D call TRBD1 (6 bases). The CDR3 covers 13 residues. Germline V gene data show CDR1 as SEHNR and CDR2 as FQNEAQ (reference sequence). Trimming removed 5 bases at V and 3 bases at J, with 9 bases between. CDR3 coding DNA: TGTGCCAGCAGCCTGGACAGTACAGATACGCAGTATTTT. Protein: CASSLDSTDTQYF.

V usage is TRBV11-2 and J usage is TRBJ1-2; D remains ambiguous. CDR1 and CDR2 from the germline V gene are SGHAT and FQNNGV. V was trimmed by 0 bases and J by 2 bases, leaving 7 bases between them. CDR3 length: 14 residues. The DNA of the CDR3 is TGTGCCAGCAGCTTAGATCTAAAAAACTATGGCTACACCTTC. It is translated as CASSLDLKNYGYTF.

The chain combines TRBV6-1 with TRBJ2-7; D possibly uses TRBD1 or TRBD2 (7 bases each). This CDR3 has 13 residues. CDR1 MNHNS and CDR2 SASEGT come from the germline V gene. The ends were cut back, 10 bases at V and 1 base at J, with 14 bases in the middle. The CDR3 DNA reads as TGTGCCACCGGAGCGGGACAGTCCTACGAGCAGTACTTC. This translates into CATGAGQSYEQYF.

This clonotype was counted a few times. The chain carries TRBV4-1 and TRBJ2-1; possible D gene TRBD2, 5 bases. The CDR3 has 13 residues. V lost 4 bases and J 8 bases, leaving 12 bases between the germline ends. Germline V gene sequence: CDR1 MGHRA, CDR2 YSYEKL. CDR3 sequence reads: CASSLTPRDEQFF. The CDR3 DNA reads TGCGCCAGCAGCCTGACTCCGAGGGATGAGCAGTTCTTC.